Below, 21 T cell receptor beta chains from the same sample are listed, as sequenced in a study of T cells in Graves' hyperthyroidism and ophthalmopathy (dated by TCRdb to between 2018 and 2021). Libraries were built with multiplex PCR. The instrument given in TCRdb is Illumina HiSeq 2000. The TCR beta CDR3 regions were amplified from RNA transcripts. A first-round RT-PCR of the TCR CDR3 used the HTBI primer set with the Qiagen OneStep RT-PCR kit. TCRdb reworked the public reads: Q25 trimming with fastp, MiXCR clone assembly, productive beta chains retained. Rows with a matching CDR3 protein are joined into one entry that keeps the most common DNA and genes. The table for this sample lists 340,000 or so distinct CDR3 sequences; around 16% of them were counted only once. The ten largest account for roughly 33% of the sample. Sequencing was carried out using blood. Receptors originate from a man younger than 45 with Graves' hyperthyroidism.

This clonotype occurred many times. The chain has TRBV20-1 and TRBJ2-3; no definite D call. Germline V lookup: CDR1 DFQATT, CDR2 SNEGSKA (reference sequence). Trimming stripped 5 bases from V and 0 bases from J, with 9 bases between. CDR3 length equals 13 residues. CDR3 in DNA: TGCAGTGCTCCGCTCAGTAGCACAGATACGCAGTATTTT. It encodes CSAPLSSTDTQYF.

There are a few counts of this clonotype. The rearrangement uses TRBV6-1 and TRBJ2-6; D unresolved. CDR1 is MNHNS, CDR2 SASEGT, per germline. With 6 bases removed from V and 0 bases from J, the gap between germline ends came to 12 bases. CDR3 size: 16 residues. DNA of the CDR3: TGTGCCAGCAGCCAAGCTTGGAACTCTGGGGCCAACGTCCTGACTTTC. Its protein is CASSQAWNSGANVLTF.

This clonotype has a count of ten or more. The CDR3 DNA reads TGTGCCGTATTAGCGGGTTGGAATGAGCAGTTCTTC. This translates into CAVLAGWNEQFF. The chain uses TRBV30 and TRBJ2-1; 7 nucleotides match TRBD2. The CDR3 consists of 12 residues. Germline CDR1 and CDR2: GTSNPN and SVGIG (reference sequence). With V trimmed by 8 bases and J by 7 bases, 8 bases remained unmatched.

This clonotype was seen a handful of times. V usage is TRBV5-1 and J usage is TRBJ2-7; 9 bases line up with TRBD2. CDR1 is SGHRS, CDR2 YFSETQ, per germline. This CDR3 has 16 residues. Trimming removed 0 bases from V and 2 bases from J; junction bases left unmatched: 6. CDR3 protein: CASSLGMLAGPYEQYF. CDR3 in DNA: TGCGCCAGCAGCTTGGGTATGCTAGCGGGGCCCTACGAGCAGTACTTC.

This clonotype was counted at least ten times. The chain uses TRBV6-1 and TRBJ2-3, with a possible D match to TRBD1 (5 bases). The V gene's germline CDR1 is MNHNS and CDR2 SASEGT. The ends were cut back, 4 bases at V and 2 bases at J, with 13 bases in the middle. This CDR3 comprises 15 residues. CDR3 amino acids: CASSGTTAYTDTQYF. CDR3 bases: TGTGCCAGCAGTGGAACGACAGCCTACACAGATACGCAGTATTTT.

In regard to this clonotype: The junction shows a germline mismatch at one end, possibly a read error. This chain connects TRBV7-3 to TRBJ2-2; tentatively, D is TRBD1 or TRBD2 (5 bases each). The CDR3 runs to 16 residues. In germline, CDR1 is SGHTA, CDR2 FQGTGA. CDR3 in amino acids: CASSVGRGWGTGELSF. The CDR3 region has the DNA TGTGCCAGCAGCGTCGGAAGGGGATGGGGAACCGGGGAGCTGTCTTTT.

This clonotype came up many times. The gene calls are TRBV2 and TRBJ2-1; TRBD2 agrees at 8 bases. V lost 3 bases to trimming and J lost 7 bases; unmatched junction nucleotides: 8. This CDR3 is built from 15 residues. Germline V CDR1 and CDR2: SNHLY, FYNNEI. For the CDR3, the DNA is TGTGCCAGCAGTGAGATAGCGGGGCTTGGTAATGAGCAGTTCTTC. This encodes CASSEIAGLGNEQFF.

This clonotype was detected many times. The CDR3 here is CASSQAGSQTQYF. CDR3 DNA sequence: TGTGCCAGCAGCCAAGCCGGGAGCCAGACCCAGTACTTC. The chain has TRBV3-1 and TRBJ2-5, with D tentatively TRBD2 (6 bases). This CDR3 region has 13 residues. Trimming took off 1 base at V and 6 bases at J, with 9 bases between the two ends. Germline V gene sequence: CDR1 LGHDT, CDR2 YNNKEL (reference sequence).

This chain connects TRBV6-6 to TRBJ2-1, with 8 bases identical to TRBD2. The CDR3 length is 18 residues. Per the germline V gene, CDR1 is MNHNY and CDR2 is SVGAGI (reference sequence). With 0 bases clipped from V and 7 bases from J, the junction kept 14 bases outside the gene matches. The CDR3: CASSYSMSGSIVENEQFF. The CDR3 DNA reads TGTGCCAGCAGTTACTCCATGAGCGGGAGCATAGTCGAGAATGAGCAGTTCTTC.

This chain joins TRBV10-3 and TRBJ1-1, with D possibly matching TRBD1 (5 bases). The CDR3 is 12 residues long. With 10 bases removed from V and 4 bases from J, the gap between germline ends came to 13 bases. Germline CDR1 ENHRY, CDR2 SYGVKD. The CDR3 here is CATSRELTEAFF. The CDR3 region has the DNA TGTGCCACCAGCAGGGAGCTCACTGAAGCTTTCTTT.

There are many counts of this clonotype. V gene TRBV6-2 or TRBV6-3 combines with J gene TRBJ2-2, with 9 bases identical to TRBD1. With V trimmed by 7 bases and J by 4 bases, 16 bases remained unmatched. CDR3 length equals 18 residues. Per germline, CDR1 MNHEY and CDR2 SVGEGT. The CDR3 DNA reads as TGTGCCAGCAAAGGAGGCCTTGGACAGGGGACGGGCACCGGGGAGCTGTTTTTT. It translates to CASKGGLGQGTGTGELFF.

The chain links TRBV7-2 to TRBJ1-5; D unresolved. From germline, CDR1 is SGHTA and CDR2 FQGNSA. The CDR3 covers 12 residues. V shed 3 bases and J shed 7 bases, with 7 bases lying between them. The CDR3: CASSFQLQPQHF. CDR3 in DNA: TGTGCCAGCAGCTTTCAACTACAGCCCCAGCATTTT.

This clonotype was counted ten times or more. This rearrangement joins TRBV3-1 to TRBJ1-5; tentatively, D is TRBD1 (6 bases). The CDR3 is 16 residues long. Germline assignment: CDR1 LGHDT and CDR2 YNNKEL (reference sequence). Trimming removed 4 bases at V and 7 bases at J, with 20 bases between. CDR3 amino acids: CASSPGTGWAEQPQHF. The CDR3 DNA reads TGTGCCAGCAGCCCCGGAACAGGGTGGGCAGAACAGCCCCAGCATTTT.

In this sample, this clonotype turned up many times. V and J are TRBV18 and TRBJ2-1; 8 bases agree with TRBD1. Trimming at V came to 0 bases and at J to 6 bases, leaving 4 bases not matched to a gene. This CDR3 is 15 amino acids long. Germline CDR1 KGHSH, CDR2 LQKENI. In DNA form, the CDR3 reads TGTGCCAGCTCACCACCTTCAGGGGGCATCAATGAGCAGTTCTTC. Protein: CASSPPSGGINEQFF.

There are a few counts of this clonotype. This chain uses TRBV20-1 with TRBJ2-1; D not resolved. The germline CDR1 and CDR2 sequences are DFQATT and SNEGSKA (reference sequence). This CDR3 is built from 12 residues. Trimming removed 6 bases from V and 4 bases from J, with 10 bases in between. The CDR3, as DNA: TGCAGTGCCCCAGTCCAGTACAATGAGCAGTTCTTC. This sequence encodes CSAPVQYNEQFF.

This clonotype was observed many times. The CDR3 sequence is CASSRGQGVSYNEQFF. The CDR3 DNA sequence: TGTGCCAGCAGCCGCGGACAGGGGGTCTCCTACAATGAGCAGTTCTTC. The rearrangement joins TRBV28 to TRBJ2-1; 10 bases are shared with TRBD1. V lost 6 bases, J lost 0 bases, and 5 bases stayed unmatched. Germline CDR1 MDHEN, CDR2 SYDVKM. The CDR3 extends over 16 amino acids.

About this clonotype: This may be a read error, as it is one base from a much larger clone. The chain combines TRBV3-1 with TRBJ2-3, with D uncertain. The end of the DNA is better explained by TRBJ1-5, so the J call may be wrong. Germline V gives CDR1 LGHDT, CDR2 YNNKEL (reference sequence). CDR3 size: 14 residues. The CDR3 coding sequence is TGTGCCAGCAGCGATGACGCGATAGCAGATACGCAGCATTTT. It is translated as CASSDDAIADTQHF.

The rearrangement links TRBV24-1 to TRBJ2-3; D is unclear. Germline V gene sequence: CDR1 KGHDR, CDR2 SFDVKD. V lost 3 bases, J lost 4 bases, and 7 bases lay in between. This CDR3 comprises 13 residues. The CDR3 nucleotides read TGTGCCACCAGTGATCCCTCCCCAGATACGCAGTATTTT. The encoded protein is CATSDPSPDTQYF.

The sample holds many counts of this clonotype. This rearrangement joins TRBV27 to TRBJ2-1; tentatively, D is TRBD1 or TRBD2 (6 bases each). This CDR3 contains 14 residues. The germline V gene encodes CDR1 MNHEY and CDR2 SMNVEV (reference sequence). Trimming shortened V by 1 base and J by 5 bases, and 9 bases separated the two germline ends. CDR3 sequence: CASSLWGADNEQFF. CDR3 nucleotides: TGTGCCAGCAGTTTATGGGGGGCGGACAATGAGCAGTTCTTC.

This clonotype has at least ten counts. One end of the junction does not line up with germline, which may come from a read error. The rearrangement uses TRBV12-3 or TRBV12-4 and TRBJ2-3; the match to TRBD2 covers 11 bases. There are 14 residues in the CDR3. In nucleotides, the CDR3 is TGTGCCAGCAGCTTAGCGGGAGGGTCAGATACGCAGTATTTT. This translates into CASSLAGGSDTQYF.

This clonotype was counted at least ten times. This chain joins TRBV12-3 or TRBV12-4 and TRBJ2-3, with D hard to call. CDR3 length equals 14 residues. The V gene lost 6 bases and the J gene lost 0 bases, with 10 bases spanning the gap. The CDR3 here is CASRKEPSTDTQYF. CDR3 DNA: TGTGCCAGCAGGAAAGAGCCCAGCACAGATACGCAGTATTTT.